A single sample gave rise to the 9 T cell receptor beta chains below, sequenced in a study of blood T cell repertoires in COVID-19. The table came from immunoSEQ multiplex PCR; TCRdb's copy has only in-frame clones and leaves some out. The table shows around 100,000 clones, with about nine tenths occurring only once. Sequenced input: peripheral blood. Source of these receptors: a woman between 45 and 60 years old with COVID-19, enrolled during active disease.

In DNA, the CDR3 is TGTGCCAGTAGTACCGGACTAGCGGGGGGCCTCTCCTACAATGAGCAGTTCTTC. Translated, it gives CASSTGLAGGLSYNEQFF. The chain recombines TRBV19 with TRBJ2-1, with 14 bases identical to TRBD2. V shed 4 bases and J 0 bases; nucleotides not matched to a gene: 5. CDR1 and CDR2 (germline): LNHDA, SQIVND (reference sequence). The CDR3 runs 18 residues.

J is TRBJ2-1 and V is TRBV19; tentative D call: TRBD1 (6 bases). The CDR3 sequence is 14 residues long. Per germline, CDR1 LNHDA and CDR2 SQIVND (reference sequence). V gave up 2 bases and J gave up 8 bases, with 13 bases separating them. The CDR3 sequence: CASSITGFMDEQFF. DNA for the CDR3: TGTGCCAGTAGTATAACAGGGTTTATGGATGAGCAGTTCTTC.

The chain uses TRBV5-6 and TRBJ1-6; 11 bases agree with TRBD1. J was trimmed by 8 bases and V by 2 bases; bases with no gene match: 3. The length of the CDR3 is 15 residues. The germline V gene has CDR1 SGHDT and CDR2 YYEEEE. DNA of the CDR3: TGTGCCAGCAGCTTTGGGGGACAGGGGGATTCACCCCTCCACTTT. Its translation: CASSFGGQGDSPLHF.

The gene calls are TRBV3-1 (or the pseudogene TRBV3-2) and TRBJ1-2; 7 positions match TRBD1. CDR1 LGHDT and CDR2 YNNKEL come from the germline V gene (reference sequence). The junction had 8 bases not matched to a gene; V was cut back by 2 bases and J by 8 bases. The CDR3 covers 14 residues. CDR3 amino acids: CASSQRDREGGYTF. The CDR3 bases are TGTGCCAGCAGCCAAAGAGACAGGGAAGGGGGCTACACCTTC.

This chain connects TRBV5-1 to TRBJ2-5; 7 positions agree with TRBD1. Per germline, CDR1 SGHRS and CDR2 YFSETQ. The V gene end was trimmed by 4 bases and the J gene end by 2 bases; junction bases not matched to a gene: 5. CDR3 size: 14 residues. CDR3 DNA: TGCGCCAGCAGCCGATACAGGGGACAAGAGACCCAGTACTTC. This encodes CASSRYRGQETQYF.

The CDR3 DNA is TGTGCCAGCAGCGGTGGGACTAGCGGGGAGGGAACCGGGGAGCTGTTTTTT. Translating gives CASSGGTSGEGTGELFF. V usage is TRBV9 and J usage is TRBJ2-2, with 13 bases fitting TRBD2. The CDR3 has 17 amino acids. CDR1 and CDR2 from the germline V gene are SGDLS and YYNGEE. Unmatched junction bases numbered 7, after V lost 3 bases and J lost 5 bases.

The chain combines TRBV2 with TRBJ1-1; 7 bases align to TRBD1. The CDR3 contains 16 residues. Germline assignment: CDR1 SNHLY and CDR2 FYNNEI. The V segment lost 4 bases and the J segment 2 bases; nucleotides outside the gene matches: 10. This CDR3 is CASSGGRGNRNTEAFF. In DNA, the CDR3 is TGTGCCAGCAGTGGGGGCAGGGGGAATAGAAACACTGAAGCTTTCTTT.

CDR3 region: CASSPTSGASTDTQYF. CDR3 DNA sequence: TGTGCCAGCAGTCCAACCTCAGGGGCTTCCACAGATACGCAGTATTTT. The V call is TRBV7-9, the J call TRBJ2-3, with D tentatively TRBD1 (6 bases). With 6 bases removed from V and 2 bases from J, the gap between germline ends came to 18 bases. The CDR3 runs to 16 residues. CDR1 and CDR2 from the germline V gene are SEHNR and FQNEAQ (reference sequence).

The CDR3 spells CAISGTGPYSNQPQHF. For the CDR3, the DNA is TGTGCCATCAGCGGGACAGGACCTTATAGCAATCAGCCCCAGCATTTT. The V gene is TRBV10-3, the J gene TRBJ1-5; 8 nucleotides match TRBD1. V shed 6 bases, J shed 0 bases, and the junction held 7 bases outside the gene matches. Germline assignment: CDR1 ENHRY and CDR2 SYGVKD. This CDR3 region has 16 residues.